One and the same sample provided the 3 T cell receptor beta chains below, sequenced in a study of cytomegalovirus exposure and HLA in healthy donors. Assay: immunoSEQ multiplex PCR; the TCRdb copy retains only in-frame clones and omits some. Of some 240,000 clones in the sample, roughly 86% were seen once. Sequencing was done on a sample of PBMCs. Receptors originate from a woman in her twenties or thirties in good health and CMV-seropositive.

This rearrangement joins TRBV19 to TRBJ1-5; tentative D call: TRBD1 (5 bases). V lost 3 bases, J lost 0 bases, and 27 bases lay in between. The CDR3 spans 21 residues. CDR1 is LNHDA, CDR2 SQIVND, per germline (reference sequence). CDR3 DNA sequence: TGTGCCAGTAGTATTTCTTCCGGTGGGCAGGGCTGGAGTTATAGCAATCAGCCCCAGCATTTT. Residues: CASSISSGGQGWSYSNQPQHF.

This clone was counted only a few times. The rearrangement uses TRBV28 and TRBJ1-4; 10 nucleotides match TRBD1. V dropped 6 bases and J dropped 8; count of bases not matched to a gene: 12. From germline, CDR1 is MDHEN and CDR2 SYDVKM. The CDR3 is 16 amino acids. The CDR3 is CASSSPTGTGVEKLFF. DNA for the CDR3: TGTGCCAGCAGCTCACCGACAGGGACAGGGGTCGAAAAACTGTTTTTT. Looking up the rest from reference TRBV28 and TRBJ1-4 gives the full variable domain: DVKVTQSSRYLVKRTGEKVFLECVQDMDHENMFWYRQDPGLGLRLIYFSYDVKMKEKGDIPEGYSVSREKKERFSLILESASTNQTSMYLCASSSPTGTGVEKLFFGSGTQLSVL.

V is TRBV7-9 and J is TRBJ2-3; TRBD2 matches at 9 bases. The CDR3 has 16 amino acids. V lost 5 bases, J lost 1 base, and 7 bases stayed unmatched. The germline V gene encodes CDR1 SEHNR and CDR2 FQNEAQ (reference sequence). CDR3 nucleotides: TGTGCCAGCAGCCTCATAGCGGGAGTGGGCACAGATACGCAGTATTTT. It specifies CASSLIAGVGTDTQYF.